Sequencing of this TCR beta chain was carried out in a study of blood T cell repertoires in COVID-19. Background on the study: Samples representing acute and convalescent COVID-19 were sourced from the United States, Italy and Spain.

Everyone who took part was 18 to 89 years old, and they came from fewer than 25 US areas. Turning to this clone: Distinct nucleotide sequences in the sample also encode this CDR3.

V lost 4 bases and J lost 3; bases outside the gene matches: 6. Germline lookup yields CDR1 SGHRS and CDR2 YFSETQ. This CDR3 spans 15 amino acids. Original data processing: Amplified reference gene primers provided the basis for estimating nucleated cell counts. Produced via immunoSEQ multiplex PCR; TCRdb's table is partial and in-frame only. D and trimming come from the DNA, and the V and J calls and clone size come from that table. The repertoire holds under 250,000 clones, with 65% to 90% as singletons. This sequence originates from a woman in her fifties or sixties with acute COVID-19. Sequenced: PBMCs or T cells enriched from blood (not recorded which). The chain links TRBV5-1 to TRBJ1-4; TRBD1 aligns across 7 bases. The CDR3 protein is CASSARQGPNEKLFF. The CDR3 nucleotides read TGCGCCAGCAGCGCCAGACAGGGACCTAATGAAAAACTGTTTTTT.